A selection of T cell receptor beta chains follows, all from one sample in a study of cytomegalovirus exposure and HLA in healthy donors. This table comes from immunoSEQ multiplex PCR, and its TCRdb copy is limited to in-frame clones, with some not included. The sample lists about 180,000 clones; about 80% were seen once. Material: PBMCs. These TCRs come from a man aged 60-69 years in good health and CMV-seronegative. The CDR3 runs from the conserved cysteine through the conserved F or W. D genes are given only for firm matches.

V	J	length	D	DNA	CDR3
TRBV7-2	TRBJ1-2	13	.	TGTGCCAGCAGCTTTGAAGGGGGCTATGGCTACACCTTC	CASSFEGGYGYTF
TRBV14	TRBJ2-1	15	.	TGTGCCAGCAGCCAAGATTGGGGGAGGTGGAATGAGCAGTTCTTC	CASSQDWGRWNEQFF
TRBV5-1	TRBJ1-2	14	TRBD1	TGCGCCAGCAGCTCCTGGGACAGGGGGTCAGGCTACACCTTC	CASSSWDRGSGYTF
TRBV10-1	TRBJ2-3	15	TRBD2	TGCGCCAGCAGTAATGGACTAGCGGCCACAGATACGCAGTATTTT	CASSNGLAATDTQYF
TRBV5-1	TRBJ2-3	14	.	TGCGCCAGCAGCTTGGCTAGCAACACAGATACGCAGTATTTT	CASSLASNTDTQYF
TRBV11-2	TRBJ2-3	17	TRBD2	TGTGCCAGCAGCCAAAGGACTAGCGGTACTTACACAGATACGCAGTATTTT	CASSQRTSGTYTDTQYF
TRBV4-3	TRBJ1-2	15	.	TGCGCCAGCAGCCAAGATTCTCCACACATCTATGGCTACACCTTC	CASSQDSPHIYGYTF
TRBV4-2	TRBJ1-1	15	.	TGTGCCAGCAGCCAACCCGACAGGCTCAACACTGAAGCTTTCTTT	CASSQPDRLNTEAFF
TRBV29-1	TRBJ2-7	15	TRBD1	TGCAGCGTTGAAGGTGTAGGGGGCCTCCTCTACGAGCAGTACTTC	CSVEGVGGLLYEQYF
TRBV19	TRBJ1-4	15	TRBD1	TGTGCCACCCGAGCCAGGGGGCAGGGAGTTGAAAAACTGTTTTTT	CATRARGQGVEKLFF